Given below is one T cell receptor beta chain in context. The target antigen is unknown. Healthy bone marrow donors made up the donor group. 13 Jbeta primers and 60 Vbeta primers were used for the PCR. Data came from immunoSEQ multiplex PCR; TCRdb stores just in-frame clones and leaves some out. Counted here are 99,000 or so clones, approximately 14% occurring once; the ten biggest clones make up 0.8% to 0.95%. The sample is drawn from a study of cytomegalovirus exposure and HLA in healthy donors. Study overall: From HLA-typed donors, an early data release held 70 million to 95 million unique TCRs. Whole-study results and caveats: V- and J-gene trimming in TCR beta was tied to a missense DCLRE1C variant by an analysis performed later.

The CDR3 sequence is 16 residues long. Germline CDR1 is MNHEY and CDR2 is SVGAGI. The V gene end was trimmed by 3 bases and the J gene end by 7 bases; junction bases not matched to a gene: 9. Specimen: PBMCs. The J gene is TRBJ2-1, the V gene TRBV6-5, with 10 positions matching TRBD2. This receptor was identified in a female donor in good health and CMV-seronegative. Here the CDR3 DNA reads TGTGCCAGCAGTTATTTCCTAGCGGGAGCAGGGAATGAGCAGTTCTTC. Its protein is CASSYFLAGAGNEQFF.